This T cell receptor beta chain comes out of a study of blood T cell repertoires in COVID-19. Overall study: Italy, Spain and the United States were the sources of the convalescent and acute COVID-19 samples. In each case, the material was cDNA or gDNA derived from T cells, B-cell-depleted T cells, or PBMCs.

The CDR3 length is 15 residues. The germline V gene has CDR1 SGHNT and CDR2 YYREEE (reference sequence). The ends lost 4 bases at V and 1 base at J; junction bases unmatched: 3. The table came from immunoSEQ multiplex PCR; TCRdb's copy has only in-frame clones and leaves some out. Of 130,000 to 150,000 clones detected, around 72% appear once; the ten largest clones hold about 2%. This chain links TRBV5-4 with TRBJ2-2; TRBD1 matches 8 bases. Source material: peripheral blood. This receptor was obtained from a woman aged 60-75 years with acute or convalescent COVID-19. This CDR3 is CASSRTGLNTGELFF. The CDR3 nucleotides are TGTGCCAGCAGCCGGACAGGGCTGAACACCGGGGAGCTGTTTTTT.